These 10 T cell receptor beta chains originate from one sample sequenced in a study of T cells after yellow fever vaccination. TCRdb independently ran MiXCR on the 5' RACE reads; one entry per CDR3 protein. Among 350,000 to 450,000 distinct CDR3 sequences listed, approximately 19% were seen once. The sequences come from PBMCs, collected before the yellow fever booster vaccination. These receptors originate from a man aged 18 to 35 who received the YFV17D yellow fever vaccine.

This clonotype was counted between two and nine times. The chain couples TRBV6-6 to TRBJ1-1; D is undetermined. The germline gives CDR1 MNHNY, CDR2 SVGAGI (reference sequence). V was trimmed by 0 bases and J by 1 base, leaving 21 bases between them. The CDR3 loop spans 19 amino acids. CDR3 amino acids: CASSYSIDPEGGSNTEAFF. In nucleotides, the CDR3 is TGTGCCAGCAGTTACTCGATTGATCCGGAAGGAGGGTCGAACACTGAAGCTTTCTTT.

The genes are TRBV15 and TRBJ1-1; D not resolved. Between the trimmed V and J ends, which lost 0 bases and 11 bases, there was a span of 7 bases. This CDR3 has 11 amino acids. CDR1 is LNHNV, CDR2 YYDKDF, per germline (reference sequence). The CDR3 region is CATSRDGRAFF. The CDR3 DNA is TGTGCCACCAGCAGAGATGGAAGGGCTTTCTTT. The variable domain in full, with the rest retrieved from reference TRBV15 and TRBJ1-1, is DAMVIQNPRYQVTQFGKPVTLSCSQTLNHNVMYWYQQKSSQAPKLLFHYYDKDFNNEADTPDNFQSRRPNTSFCFLDIRSPGLGDTAMYLCATSRDGRAFFGQGTRLTVV.

This clonotype has just a few counts. The V gene is TRBV14, the J gene TRBJ2-7; TRBD2 might be the D (5 bases). The CDR3 is 14 residues long. Deletions cut 0 bases from V and 4 bases from J, with 10 bases between. Germline-derived CDR1 and CDR2 are SGHDN and FVKESK. CDR3 sequence (DNA): TGTGCCAGCAGCCAAGACCCAGCGGTGTACGAGCAGTACGTC. As protein: CASSQDPAVYEQYV.

This chain links TRBV20-1 with TRBJ1-1, with 7 bases fitting TRBD1. The germline CDR1 and CDR2 sequences are DFQATT and SNEGSKA (reference sequence). CDR3 length: 11 amino acids. The V and J ends lost 6 bases and 11 bases, in that order; junction bases with no gene match: 9. The CDR3 DNA reads TGCAGTGCGGTCGGACAGGCCCGGGCTTTCTTT. Amino acids: CSAVGQARAFF.

The CDR3: CASRRGPRVNYGYTF. CDR3 in DNA: TGTGCCAGTAGACGTGGACCGCGGGTCAACTATGGCTACACCTTC. This chain joins TRBV19 and TRBJ1-2; D unresolved. The CDR3 is made up of 15 amino acids. Germline V gene lookup returns CDR1 LNHDA and CDR2 SQIVND (reference sequence). Trimming left V 6 bases short and J 2 bases short, with 16 bases between.

This clonotype was observed a few times. The chain has TRBV18 and TRBJ1-2; possible D gene TRBD1, 6 bases. The CDR3 loop spans 15 amino acids. V shed 3 bases and J shed 0 bases, with 11 bases lying between them. Germline values: CDR1 KGHSH, CDR2 LQKENI. CDR3 nucleotides: TGTGCCAGCTCACCTTGGACAGATACTAACTATGGCTACACCTTC. Protein sequence: CASSPWTDTNYGYTF.

The chain employs TRBV6-5 and TRBJ1-2; 7 nucleotides line up with TRBD1. The CDR3 spans 15 residues. With 6 bases clipped from V and 8 bases from J, the junction kept 15 bases outside the gene matches. Germline V gene lookup returns CDR1 MNHEY and CDR2 SVGAGI. This chain's CDR3 is CASRPGTVGFIGYTF. In nucleotides, the CDR3 is TGTGCCAGCAGACCCGGGACAGTAGGGTTTATCGGCTACACCTTC.

This chain uses TRBV20-1 with TRBJ2-3; D gene ambiguous. Per the germline V gene, CDR1 is DFQATT and CDR2 is SNEGSKA (reference sequence). The V gene lost 5 bases and the J gene lost 1 base, with 7 bases spanning the gap. CDR3 length: 12 amino acids. The DNA for the CDR3 is TGCAGTGCTTCAAAAGGCACAGATACGCAGTATTTT. As protein: CSASKGTDTQYF.

The sample holds a few counts of this clonotype. The chain links TRBV4-2 to TRBJ2-5, with 10 positions matching TRBD2. Germline CDR1 is LGHNA and CDR2 is YNFKEQ. The CDR3 runs 16 residues. V was clipped by 6 bases and J by 5 bases; unmatched bases: 12. The CDR3 nucleotides are TGTGCCAGCAGTCCTAGACTAGCGGGCTCTGGGGAGACCCAGTACTTC. This encodes CASSPRLAGSGETQYF.

The rearrangement joins TRBV7-9 to TRBJ1-3, with unresolved D. The CDR3 extends over 14 amino acids. V was trimmed by 5 bases and J by 1 base, leaving 9 bases between them. The germline V gene encodes CDR1 SEHNR and CDR2 FQNEAQ (reference sequence). As DNA, the CDR3 is TGTGCCAGCAGCGGAAGGAGTTCTGGAAACACCATATATTTT. Encoded protein: CASSGRSSGNTIYF.